The 29 T cell receptor beta chains presented below share a single source sample, sequenced in a study of shared clonotypes between healthy human individuals. The naive CD8 subset, CD45RO-negative cells positively selected for CCR7, excluded terminally differentiated effector memory CD45RA+ cells. The data were produced by immunoSEQ multiplex PCR, yet TCRdb's version contains in-frame clones alone and is incomplete. The table includes hundreds of thousands of clones, about 96% detected once. Material for sequencing was naive CD8+ T cells sorted from blood. The receptors derive from a man aged 30 to 45 in good health.

This clone was seen just once. The rearrangement joins TRBV29-1 to TRBJ2-7; D is perhaps TRBD1 (6 bases). This CDR3 has 14 residues. Trimming pared 2 bases from V and 1 base from J, leaving 12 bases between. Germline V gene sequence: CDR1 SQVTM, CDR2 ANQGSEA. The CDR3 region is CSVELRTESYEQYF. The CDR3 bases are TGCAGCGTTGAACTACGGACAGAATCCTACGAGCAGTACTTC.

The V and J genes are TRBV27 and TRBJ2-1, with 10 bases aligning to TRBD2. CDR3 length: 19 amino acids. Germline V CDR1 and CDR2: MNHEY, SMNVEV (reference sequence). With 1 base clipped from V and 4 bases from J, the junction kept 13 bases outside the gene matches. CDR3 region: CASSLFISPSGSYYNEQFF. The CDR3 bases are TGTGCCAGCAGTTTATTCATTTCCCCTAGCGGGAGCTATTACAATGAGCAGTTCTTC.

The rearrangement joins TRBV7-9 to TRBJ2-2; D gene ambiguous. Germline CDR1 reads SEHNR; CDR2 reads FQNEAQ (reference sequence). CDR3 size: 12 residues. The germline V and J ends were trimmed by 5 bases and 6 bases, with 7 bases remaining between them. The CDR3 sequence: CASSPRSGELFF. For the CDR3, the DNA is TGTGCCAGCAGCCCCCGGTCCGGGGAGCTGTTTTTT.

The chain has TRBV2 and TRBJ2-5; D perhaps matches TRBD2 (5 bases). The J call may be wrong; the DNA end is better matched by TRBJ2-7. The CDR3 runs 14 residues. Germline CDR1 and CDR2: SNHLY and FYNNEI. The CDR3 protein is CASRGVTFGYEQYF. CDR3 DNA sequence: TGTGCCAGCAGGGGAGTTACTTTTGGGTACGAGCAGTACTTC.

Comments on this clone: This sample also contains other DNA sequences that code for the same CDR3. The chain carries TRBV19 and TRBJ2-7, with D unclear. Trimming shortened V by 1 base and J by 0 bases, and 7 bases separated the two germline ends. This CDR3 has 14 amino acids. Germline assignment: CDR1 LNHDA and CDR2 SQIVND (reference sequence). The CDR3 DNA follows: TGTGCCAGTAGTATAGCCTCTGGCTCCTACGAGCAGTACTTC. Its translation: CASSIASGSYEQYF.

The chain uses TRBV12-5 and TRBJ2-2; no clear D. V dropped 0 bases and J dropped 3 bases, with 11 bases sitting between them. Germline V gene sequence: CDR1 LGHNT, CDR2 FRNRAP. The CDR3 totals 16 residues. The CDR3 DNA follows: TGTGCTAGTGGTTTGGTAAAGGGATGGGACACCGGGGAGCTGTTTTTT. It yields the protein CASGLVKGWDTGELFF.

This rearrangement joins TRBV2 to TRBJ1-5; D gene ambiguous. The V end lost 4 bases, the J end lost 4 bases, and 11 bases lay between the germline ends. This CDR3 contains 14 residues. From germline, CDR1 is SNHLY and CDR2 FYNNEI. The CDR3 is CASSGRRSNQPQHF. The CDR3, as DNA: TGTGCCAGCAGTGGCAGGAGGTCTAATCAGCCCCAGCATTTT.

This clone was counted once. The gene calls are TRBV7-6 and TRBJ2-1; D remains ambiguous. In germline, CDR1 is SGHVS, CDR2 FNYEAQ. V was pared by 5 bases and J by 7 bases, with 6 bases between. The CDR3 sequence is 11 residues long. CDR3 in amino acids: CASSNPNEQFF. The CDR3, as DNA: TGTGCCAGCAGCAACCCAAATGAGCAGTTCTTC. The complete variable domain, with remaining parts taken from reference TRBV7-6 and TRBJ2-1, reads GAGVSQSPRYKVTKRGQDVALRCDPISGHVSLYWYRQALGQGPEFLTYFNYEAQQDKSGLPNDRFSAERPEGSISTLTIQRTEQRDSAMYRCASSNPNEQFFGPGTRLTVL.

This chain joins TRBV6-5 and TRBJ2-7, with D unclear. Trimming took 5 bases from V and 7 from J, leaving 12 bases between them. This CDR3 is 12 amino acids long. Germline V gene sequence: CDR1 MNHEY, CDR2 SVGAGI. This CDR3 is CASSAGPREQYF. The CDR3 DNA sequence: TGTGCCAGCAGTGCCGGGCCGCGGGAGCAGTACTTC.

This clone was recorded only once. V and J are TRBV6-5 and TRBJ1-1; 10 bases agree with TRBD1. The germline gives CDR1 MNHEY, CDR2 SVGAGI. The length of the CDR3 is 14 residues. Losses at the gene ends were 0 bases for V and 9 bases for J; bases not matched to a gene: 4. CDR3 sequence reads: CASSYSGTGVKAFF. Written as DNA, the CDR3 is TGTGCCAGCAGTTACTCTGGGACAGGGGTTAAAGCTTTCTTT.

The V gene is TRBV28, the J gene TRBJ2-2, with D possibly TRBD1 on 5 matching bases. Per the germline V gene, CDR1 is MDHEN and CDR2 is SYDVKM. This CDR3 has 15 amino acids. The germline V and J ends were trimmed by 8 bases and 0 bases, with 13 bases remaining between them. CDR3 protein: CASVPTVTNTGELFF. The CDR3 nucleotides are TGTGCCAGCGTGCCGACAGTCACGAACACCGGGGAGCTGTTTTTT.

The chain couples TRBV6-5 to TRBJ1-2; tentative D call: TRBD1 (5 bases). Germline-derived CDR1 and CDR2 are MNHEY and SVGAGI. V was clipped by 0 bases and J by 6 bases, with 17 bases between them. The CDR3 is 16 residues long. The CDR3 reads CASSYSNGAYGDGYTF. The CDR3 region has the DNA TGTGCCAGCAGTTACTCGAACGGGGCCTATGGAGATGGCTACACCTTC.

V and J are TRBV27 and TRBJ2-2, with D unresolved. Per the germline V gene, CDR1 is MNHEY and CDR2 is SMNVEV (reference sequence). The CDR3 contains 13 residues. With 2 bases removed from V and 4 bases from J, the gap between germline ends came to 5 bases. For the CDR3, the DNA is TGTGCCAGCAGTTTAACCGTCACCGGGGAGCTGTTTTTT. It translates to CASSLTVTGELFF.

The chain has TRBV6-1 and TRBJ2-7; D might be TRBD1 or TRBD2, each matching 5 bases. Germline CDR1 MNHNS, CDR2 SASEGT. The CDR3 is 13 amino acids. V was trimmed by 4 bases and J by 3 bases, leaving 10 bases between them. CDR3 in amino acids: CASSATGLYEQYF. The CDR3 DNA reads TGTGCCAGCAGTGCCACAGGACTCTACGAGCAGTACTTC.

CDR3 sequence: CASSDGAGGLNEQFF. DNA of the CDR3: TGTGCCAGCAGTGACGGCGCGGGAGGGCTGAATGAGCAGTTCTTC. V is TRBV6-4 and J is TRBJ2-1; TRBD2 matches at 9 bases. Germline CDR1 MRHNA, CDR2 SNTAGT. This CDR3 contains 15 residues. V dropped 2 bases and J dropped 7; count of bases not matched to a gene: 6.

The chain employs TRBV6-6 and TRBJ1-1, with 9 bases matching TRBD1. Germline CDR1 and CDR2: MNHNY and SVGAGI (reference sequence). The CDR3 covers 14 residues. V lost 2 bases and J lost 7; bases outside the gene matches: 5. The CDR3 is CASSYIPGQGEAFF. The CDR3 region has the DNA TGTGCCAGCAGTTACATTCCGGGACAGGGTGAAGCTTTCTTT.

The table lists this clone with a few counts. The rearrangement uses TRBV7-9 and TRBJ2-1; D gene ambiguous. The CDR3 is 12 amino acids. Per germline, CDR1 SEHNR and CDR2 FQNEAQ (reference sequence). Trimming cost V 5 bases and J 7 bases, with 9 bases left between them. Written as DNA, the CDR3 is TGTGCCAGCAGCGAAGGGCCTAATGAGCAGTTCTTC. Translated: CASSEGPNEQFF.

The chain is built from TRBV11-2 and TRBJ2-7; D is unclear. The germline CDR1 and CDR2 sequences are SGHAT and FQNNGV. This CDR3 has 13 amino acids. Trimming pared 1 base from V and 1 base from J, leaving 5 bases between. Here the CDR3 reads CASSLVVSYEQYF. CDR3 sequence (DNA): TGTGCCAGCAGCTTAGTGGTTTCCTACGAGCAGTACTTC.

This clone was recorded at least ten times. V usage is TRBV7-9 and J usage is TRBJ2-7; TRBD2 agrees at 7 bases. This CDR3 has 17 amino acids. Trimming cost V 4 bases and J 3 bases; bases outside gene matches: 15. Per the germline V gene, CDR1 is SEHNR and CDR2 is FQNEAQ (reference sequence). CDR3 DNA: TGTGCCAGCAGCTCCCCCAAGAGGGCGGGAGAGGTCTACGAGCAGTACTTC. It translates to CASSSPKRAGEVYEQYF.

The V and J genes are TRBV11-3 and TRBJ2-7; no clear D. This CDR3 contains 12 residues. Per germline, CDR1 SGHNT and CDR2 YENEEA. Trimming left V 0 bases short and J 5 bases short, with 5 bases between. CDR3 sequence (DNA): TGTGCCAGCAGCTTAGACAGCCACGAGCAGTACTTC. Amino acid sequence: CASSLDSHEQYF. Together with reference TRBV11-3 and TRBJ2-7, the CDR3 gives the full variable domain: EAGVVQSPRYKIIEKKQPVAFWCNPISGHNTLYWYLQNLGQGPELLIRYENEEAVDDSQLPKDRFSAERLKGVDSTLKIQPAELGDSAVYLCASSLDSHEQYFGPGTRLTVT.

The gene calls are TRBV9 and TRBJ2-7; D may match TRBD1 or TRBD2 (6 bases each). The CDR3 consists of 17 residues. Trimming pared 6 bases from V and 0 bases from J, leaving 22 bases between. Germline values: CDR1 SGDLS, CDR2 YYNGEE. CDR3 bases: TGTGCCAGCACCCCAGGAAGGGGGGCGACTTTCTCCTACGAGCAGTACTTC. It translates to CASTPGRGATFSYEQYF.

This clone showed up just once. The chain employs TRBV4-3 and TRBJ1-3, with D uncertain. V shed 3 bases and J shed 0 bases, with 12 bases lying between them. Germline-derived CDR1 and CDR2 are LGHNA and YSLEER. The CDR3 has 16 amino acids. The DNA for the CDR3 is TGCGCCAGCAGCCAGACGGACTTCTCCTCTGGAAACACCATATATTTT. Its protein product is CASSQTDFSSGNTIYF.

V gene TRBV7-8 combines with J gene TRBJ2-1, with 7 nucleotides matching TRBD2. This CDR3 comprises 16 residues. J gave up 6 bases and V 0 bases, and 8 bases lay outside the gene matches. Germline V lookup: CDR1 SGHVS, CDR2 FQNEAQ. In DNA, the CDR3 is TGTGCCAGCAGCTTAGCGGCGGCGGGAGCAGGCAATGAGCAGTTCTTC. Its protein is CASSLAAAGAGNEQFF.

This clone was seen once. The chain links TRBV9 to TRBJ1-3; 7 nucleotides align to TRBD1. The J segment lost 3 bases and the V segment lost 3 bases, leaving 3 bases of the junction unmatched. Germline V CDR1 and CDR2: SGDLS, YYNGEE. CDR3 length equals 14 residues. The CDR3 sequence: CASSDGDSGNTIYF. Written as DNA, the CDR3 is TGTGCCAGCAGCGATGGGGACAGTGGAAACACCATATATTTT.

The chain recombines TRBV11-2 with TRBJ2-5; 8 bases line up with TRBD2. The CDR3 spans 16 residues. With V trimmed by 1 base and J by 5 bases, 9 bases remained unmatched. Per germline, CDR1 SGHAT and CDR2 FQNNGV. The CDR3 region is CASSLGTSGTGETQYF. DNA of the CDR3: TGTGCCAGCAGCTTAGGTACTAGCGGAACCGGGGAGACCCAGTACTTC. Supplemented by reference TRBV11-2 and TRBJ2-5, the full variable domain reads EAGVAQSPRYKIIEKRQSVAFWCNPISGHATLYWYQQILGQGPKLLIQFQNNGVVDDSQLPKDRFSAERLKGVDSTLKIQPAKLEDSAVYLCASSLGTSGTGETQYFGPGTRLLVL.

The genes are TRBV7-8 and TRBJ2-1; the match to TRBD2 covers 11 bases. The CDR3 covers 18 residues. Germline V gives CDR1 SGHVS, CDR2 FQNEAQ. J was trimmed by 1 base and V by 5 bases; bases with no gene match: 10. CDR3 in DNA: TGTGCCAGCAGCCCAGGACTAGCGGGCCCGCATTCCTACAATGAGCAGTTCTTC. Translating it yields CASSPGLAGPHSYNEQFF.

The J gene is TRBJ1-1, the V gene TRBV7-9; perhaps TRBD1 as D (6 bases). In germline, CDR1 is SEHNR, CDR2 FQNEAQ (reference sequence). Trimming pared 3 bases from V and 6 bases from J, leaving 17 bases between. This CDR3 has 15 amino acids. The CDR3 sequence: CASSFLGGISSEAFF. The DNA of the CDR3 is TGTGCCAGCAGCTTTTTAGGGGGAATCTCGTCTGAAGCTTTCTTT.

The rearrangement joins TRBV29-1 to TRBJ2-3, with TRBD2 matching over 11 bases. Germline V CDR1 and CDR2: SQVTM, ANQGSEA. This CDR3 is built from 14 residues. V lost 7 bases to trimming and J lost 1 base; unmatched junction nucleotides: 4. The CDR3 protein is CSAWGLAGTDTQYF. The CDR3 region has the DNA TGCAGCGCCTGGGGACTAGCGGGCACAGATACGCAGTATTTT.

The chain is built from TRBV7-9 and TRBJ2-1; 14 positions match TRBD2. From germline, CDR1 is SEHNR and CDR2 FQNEAQ (reference sequence). The CDR3 runs 15 residues. The V gene end was trimmed by 5 bases and the J gene end by 7 bases; junction bases not matched to a gene: 4. In DNA form, the CDR3 reads TGTGCCAGCAGCCAGACTAGCGGGAGGGCAAATGAGCAGTTCTTC. Protein: CASSQTSGRANEQFF.